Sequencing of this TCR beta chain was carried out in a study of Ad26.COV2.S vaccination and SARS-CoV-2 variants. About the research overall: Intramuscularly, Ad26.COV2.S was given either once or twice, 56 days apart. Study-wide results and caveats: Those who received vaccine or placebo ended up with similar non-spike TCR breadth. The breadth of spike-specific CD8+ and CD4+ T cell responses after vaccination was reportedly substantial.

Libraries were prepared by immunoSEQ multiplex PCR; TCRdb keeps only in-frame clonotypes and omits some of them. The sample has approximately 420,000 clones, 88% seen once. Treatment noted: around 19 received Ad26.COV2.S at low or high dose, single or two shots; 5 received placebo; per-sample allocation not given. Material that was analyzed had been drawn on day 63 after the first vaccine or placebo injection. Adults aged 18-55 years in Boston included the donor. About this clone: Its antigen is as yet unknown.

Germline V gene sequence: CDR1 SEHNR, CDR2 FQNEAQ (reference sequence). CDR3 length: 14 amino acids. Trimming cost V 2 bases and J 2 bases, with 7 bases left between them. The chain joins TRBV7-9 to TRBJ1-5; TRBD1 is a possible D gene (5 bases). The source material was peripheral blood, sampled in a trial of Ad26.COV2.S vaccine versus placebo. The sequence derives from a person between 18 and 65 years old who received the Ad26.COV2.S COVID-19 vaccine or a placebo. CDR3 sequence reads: CASSLQGGNQPQHF. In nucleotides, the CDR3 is TGTGCCAGCAGCTTACAGGGAGGCAATCAGCCCCAGCATTTT.